The TCR beta chain described here comes from a study of blood T cell repertoires in COVID-19. Study background: The samples span acute and convalescent COVID-19 from the United States, Italy and Spain.

Clones were read by immunoSEQ multiplex PCR, and TCRdb kept only the in-frame ones, dropping some. The sample comprises 50,000 to 55,000 clones, around nine tenths of which are singletons, and 4% rests with the top ten. Of note for this clone: Mismatch with germline at one junction end may stem from a read error.

From germline, CDR1 is SSHAT and CDR2 FNYEAQ (reference sequence). The CDR3 totals 15 residues. The receptor was isolated from a man aged 50-59 years with acute or convalescent COVID-19. The sequenced sample consisted of peripheral blood. The chain is built from TRBV7-7 and TRBJ2-5; 9 positions match TRBD2. CDR3 loop: CASSLTGLAGETQYF. CDR3 DNA sequence: TGTGCTAGCAGCTTAACGGGACTAGCAGGAGAGACCCAGTACTTC.